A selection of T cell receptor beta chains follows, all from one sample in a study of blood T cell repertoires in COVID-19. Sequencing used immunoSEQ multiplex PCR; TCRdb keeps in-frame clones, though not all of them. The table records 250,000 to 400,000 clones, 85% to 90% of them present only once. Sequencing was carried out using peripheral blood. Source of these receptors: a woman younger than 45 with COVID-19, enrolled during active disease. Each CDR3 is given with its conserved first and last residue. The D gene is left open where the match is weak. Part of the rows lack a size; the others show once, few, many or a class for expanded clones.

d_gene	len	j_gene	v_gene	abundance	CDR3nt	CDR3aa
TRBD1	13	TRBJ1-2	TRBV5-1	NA	TGCGCCAGCAGTTCCACAGGGGACGGTGGCTACACCTTC	CASSSTGDGGYTF
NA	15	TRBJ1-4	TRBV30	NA	TGTGCCTGGAGTTTAAAGACACTGGGTAATGAAAAACTGTTTTTT	CAWSLKTLGNEKLFF
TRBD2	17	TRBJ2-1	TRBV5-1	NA	TGCGCCAGCAGCCCCGGGGGGGCGGGGATCTCCTACAATGAGCAGTTCTTC	CASSPGGAGISYNEQFF
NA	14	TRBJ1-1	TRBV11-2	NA	TGTGCCAGCAGCCTCACATCGGGGAACACTGAAGCTTTCTTT	CASSLTSGNTEAFF
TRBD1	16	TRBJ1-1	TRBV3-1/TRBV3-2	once	TGTGCCAGCAGCGGAGGGACAGGGGGCCTTCGCACTGAAGCTTTCTTT	CASSGGTGGLRTEAFF
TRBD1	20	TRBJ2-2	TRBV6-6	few	TGTGCCAGCAGCGCTAGCCGGAGACAGGGTTCTGGCTTGAACACCGGGGAGCTGTTTTTT	CASSASRRQGSGLNTGELFF
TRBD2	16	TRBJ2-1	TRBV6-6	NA	TGTGCCAGCAGCAACCTACTAGCGGGAGGGTACAATGAGCAGTTCTTC	CASSNLLAGGYNEQFF
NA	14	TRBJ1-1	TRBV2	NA	TGTGCCAGCAGTGGGGCGGGGTGGAACACTGAAGCTTTCTTT	CASSGAGWNTEAFF
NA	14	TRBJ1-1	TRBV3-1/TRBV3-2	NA	TGTGCCAGCAGCAAAACAGGGATCGGTACTGAAGCTTTCTTT	CASSKTGIGTEAFF
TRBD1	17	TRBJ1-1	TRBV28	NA	TGTGCCAGCAGTTTACTCGGGACAGGGGGGATGAACACTGAAGCTTTCTTT	CASSLLGTGGMNTEAFF
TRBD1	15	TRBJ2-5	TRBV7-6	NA	TGTGCCAGCAGCTCCTTGACAGGGCCCCAAGAGACCCAGTACTTC	CASSSLTGPQETQYF
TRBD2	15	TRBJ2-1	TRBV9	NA	TGTGCCAGCAGCGTTAGCGGGAGTTATAACAATGAGCAGTTCTTC	CASSVSGSYNNEQFF
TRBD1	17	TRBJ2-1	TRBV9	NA	TGTGCCAGCAGCGTAGCAGTTATCACAGGGGGTATTGATGAGCAGTTCTTC	CASSVAVITGGIDEQFF
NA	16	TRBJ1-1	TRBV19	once	TGTGCCAGTACCACCTCCGGTACAGCCCCCCAGGTCGTAGCTTTCTTT	CASTTSGTAPQVVAFF
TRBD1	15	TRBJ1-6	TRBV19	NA	TGTGCCAGTAGATCCAGGACAGGGCTAAATTCACCCCTCCACTTT	CASRSRTGLNSPLHF
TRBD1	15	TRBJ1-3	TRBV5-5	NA	TGTGCCAGCAGCCGGCGGTGGGACAGGGAAAACACCATATATTTT	CASSRRWDRENTIYF
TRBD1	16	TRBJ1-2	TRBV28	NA	TGTGCCAGCAGTTCCTGGACAGGGCAAACTAACTATGGCTACACCTTC	CASSSWTGQTNYGYTF
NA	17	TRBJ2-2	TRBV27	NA	TGTGCCAGCAGTTTAGAATGGGGCCTCATTAACACCGGGGAGCTGTTTTTT	CASSLEWGLINTGELFF
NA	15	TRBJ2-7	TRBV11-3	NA	TGTGCCAGCGCTGCCAGAGGGGGACCGCACTACGAGCAGTACTTC	CASAARGGPHYEQYF
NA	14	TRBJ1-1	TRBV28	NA	TGTGCCAGCAGTTTAATGAGGGAGAACACTGAAGCTTTCTTT	CASSLMRENTEAFF
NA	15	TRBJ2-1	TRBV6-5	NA	TGTGCCAGCACCGAACCCTCCGGGGGCTACAATGAGCAGTTCTTC	CASTEPSGGYNEQFF
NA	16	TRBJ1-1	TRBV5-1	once	TGCGCCAGCAGCTTGGGAACTTTAACCATGAACACTGAAGCTTTCTTT	CASSLGTLTMNTEAFF
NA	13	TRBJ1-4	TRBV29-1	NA	TGCAGCGTTCACTCAGGGTTGGATGAAAAACTGTTTTTT	CSVHSGLDEKLFF
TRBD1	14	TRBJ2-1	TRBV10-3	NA	TGTGCCATCAGCTCCGGACAGGGCCATGATGAGCAGTTCTTC	CAISSGQGHDEQFF
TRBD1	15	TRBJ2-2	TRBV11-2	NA	TGTGCCAGCAGCCCCGGGACAGGGGTTACCGGGGAGCTGTTTTTT	CASSPGTGVTGELFF
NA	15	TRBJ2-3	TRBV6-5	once	TGTGCCAGCAGCGCGAAAGAGCTTTACTCAGATACGCAGTATTTT	CASSAKELYSDTQYF
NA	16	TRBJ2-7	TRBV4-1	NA	TGCGCCAGCAGCCAAGACTTCTTACAGGGTTCCTACGAGCAGTACTTC	CASSQDFLQGSYEQYF
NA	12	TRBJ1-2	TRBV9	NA	TGTGCCAGCAGCGTAGTCAAGGGGTTTGTCGCCTTC	CASSVVKGFVAF
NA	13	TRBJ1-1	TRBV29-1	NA	TGCAGCGTTGAAGACCCGGGGGAAGCTGAAGCTTTCTTT	CSVEDPGEAEAFF
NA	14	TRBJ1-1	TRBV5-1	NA	TGCGCCAGCAGCTTGGGAGGGTATAACACTGAAGCTTTCTTT	CASSLGGYNTEAFF
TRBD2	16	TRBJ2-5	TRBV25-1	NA	TGTGCCAGCAGTGAATTCTCGGGACTAGCGGGAAAGACCCAGTACTTC	CASSEFSGLAGKTQYF
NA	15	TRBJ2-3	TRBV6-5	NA	TGTGCCAGCAGTTATGGCGGGACTGACACAGATACGCAGTATTTT	CASSYGGTDTDTQYF
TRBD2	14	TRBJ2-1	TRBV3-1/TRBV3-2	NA	TGTGCCAGCACAGTAGCGGGAGGTAACAATGAGCAGTTCTTC	CASTVAGGNNEQFF
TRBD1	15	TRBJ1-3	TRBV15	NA	TGTGCCACCAGCAGAGATCAGGGGGCGGGAAACACCATATATTTT	CATSRDQGAGNTIYF
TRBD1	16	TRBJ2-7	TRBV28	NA	TGTGCCAGCACCGACCACAGGGGTTCGGGTACGAGGGAGCAGTACTTC	CASTDHRGSGTREQYF
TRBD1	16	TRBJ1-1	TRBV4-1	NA	TGCGCCAGCAGCCTCGGACAGGGAAAAATGAACACTGAAGCTTTCTTT	CASSLGQGKMNTEAFF
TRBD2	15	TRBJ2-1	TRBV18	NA	TGTGCCAGCTCACCAGGGACTAGCGATTACAATGAGCAGTTCTTC	CASSPGTSDYNEQFF
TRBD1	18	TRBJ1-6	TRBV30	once	TGTGCCTGGAGTGTGTCCGTCCGGGACAGGGTCAAAAATTCACCCCTCCACTTT	CAWSVSVRDRVKNSPLHF
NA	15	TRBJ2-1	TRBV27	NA	TGTGCCAGCAGTGTCTATTTCCCTCCTTACAATGAGCAGTTCTTC	CASSVYFPPYNEQFF
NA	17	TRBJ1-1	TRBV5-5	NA	TGTGCCAGCAGCTTTCGGCAGGGCTCAAGCCCGAACACTGAAGCTTTCTTT	CASSFRQGSSPNTEAFF
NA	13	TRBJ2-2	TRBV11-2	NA	TGTGCCAGCAGCTTAAGTAGGAGCGGGGAGCTGTTTTTT	CASSLSRSGELFF
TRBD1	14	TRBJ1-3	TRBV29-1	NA	TGCAGCGCAGGGACAGCCAACTCTGGAAACACCATATATTTT	CSAGTANSGNTIYF
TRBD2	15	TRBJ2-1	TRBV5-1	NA	TGCGCCAGCAGCTTGGGGGGAGGGGACTACAATGAGCAGTTCTTC	CASSLGGGDYNEQFF
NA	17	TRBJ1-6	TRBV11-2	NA	TGTGCCAGCAGCTTAGATGATTATGTGGCAAGTAATTCACCCCTCCACTTT	CASSLDDYVASNSPLHF
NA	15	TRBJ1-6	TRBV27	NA	TGTGCCAGCAGTTTGTCGTCGGACAGCAATTCACCCCTCCACTTT	CASSLSSDSNSPLHF
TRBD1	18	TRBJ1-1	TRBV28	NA	TGTGCCAGCAGTTCAACGTTTGGGACAGGGCAAAGAAACACTGAAGCTTTCTTT	CASSSTFGTGQRNTEAFF
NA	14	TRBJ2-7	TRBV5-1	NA	TGCGCCAGCAGCTTCAGCGGAGACACCTACGAGCAGTACTTC	CASSFSGDTYEQYF
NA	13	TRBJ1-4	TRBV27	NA	TGTGCCAGCAGTCTTCTATATAATGAAAAACTGTTTTTT	CASSLLYNEKLFF
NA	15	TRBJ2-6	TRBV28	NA	TGTGCCAGCAGTTTATCCAGGACTGGGGCCAACGTCCTGACTTTC	CASSLSRTGANVLTF